This TCR beta chain was recorded in a study of blood T cell repertoires in COVID-19. Study context: T cells, B-cell-depleted T cells, or PBMCs provided the cDNA or gDNA that served as material.

Methods used by the authors: Estimated nucleated cell counts came from reference gene primer amplification. Only in-frame clones appear in the TCRdb table, and some are missing; sequencing was by immunoSEQ multiplex PCR. V and J calls and clone size follow that table, whereas D and trimming were derived from the DNA. Of 200,000 or so clones in the sample, 80% to 90% are singletons; the top ten hold 10%. Specimen: peripheral blood. The receptor was isolated from a woman older than 75 with acute or convalescent COVID-19.

The DNA for the CDR3 is TGTGCCAGCAGTTTAGGCGCGAAGCGAAAACTGTTTTTT. Its translation is CASSLGAKRKLFF. The J gene is TRBJ1-4, the V gene TRBV6-2 or TRBV6-3; D remains ambiguous. There are 13 residues in the CDR3. Between the trimmed V and J ends, which lost 4 bases and 10 bases, there was a span of 13 bases. Germline V gene data show CDR1 as MNHEY and CDR2 as SVGEGT.